This is a list of T cell receptor beta chains from one sample in a study of T cell repertoires in cytomegalovirus infection. MiXCR, run by TCRdb on the reads, gives a single entry per CDR3 protein. The repertoire consists of just under 300,000 distinct CDR3 sequences, with approximately 10% occurring once and the leading ten covering less than 3%. Specimen: PBMCs. All receptors derive from a human donor in good health (CMV status not recorded). Some clones in this sample may be carry-over from other donors' samples. Both conserved end residues are part of each CDR3. D genes are given only for firm matches. Some rows mark clone size as missing; the rest say once, few, many or name a class of expanded clone.

cdr3_nt: TGTGCCAGCAGCCAACAGATTAATCAGCCCCAGCATTTT
cdr3_aa: CASSQQINQPQHF
d_call: -
v_call: TRBV7-2
clone_size: many
j_call: TRBJ1-5

cdr3_nt: TGTGCCAGCAGCTGGGACAGAAGACAAGAGACCCAGTACTTC
cdr3_aa: CASSWDRRQETQYF
d_call: TRBD1
v_call: TRBV7-2
clone_size: many
j_call: TRBJ2-5

cdr3_nt: TGCAGCGTTGCCCAACCGGCGGGGGGTTTCACCGGGGAGCTGTTTTTT
cdr3_aa: CSVAQPAGGFTGELFF
d_call: TRBD2
v_call: TRBV29-1
clone_size: -
j_call: TRBJ2-2

cdr3_nt: TGTGCCAGCAGCTTTATACAGGGGATGAACACTGAAGCTTTCTTT
cdr3_aa: CASSFIQGMNTEAFF
d_call: TRBD1
v_call: TRBV7-9
clone_size: many
j_call: TRBJ1-1

cdr3_nt: TGTGCCAGCAGTTTTGGACAGGGGGCCAGCAATCAGCCCCAGCATTTT
cdr3_aa: CASSFGQGASNQPQHF
d_call: TRBD1
v_call: TRBV28
clone_size: few
j_call: TRBJ1-5

cdr3_nt: TGTGCCAGTGGGGGGACAGGGGCGGAGGTAGGGAATCAGCCCCAGCATTTT
cdr3_aa: CASGGTGAEVGNQPQHF
d_call: TRBD1
v_call: TRBV19
clone_size: many
j_call: TRBJ1-5

cdr3_nt: TGCGCCAGCAGCCAAGTAAGGGGACAGGGGGATACGCAGTATTTT
cdr3_aa: CASSQVRGQGDTQYF
d_call: TRBD1
v_call: TRBV4-3
clone_size: -
j_call: TRBJ2-3

cdr3_nt: TGCAGCGTTGAATATAAACTGGGTCAGCCCCAGCATTTT
cdr3_aa: CSVEYKLGQPQHF
d_call: -
v_call: TRBV29-1
clone_size: -
j_call: TRBJ1-5

cdr3_nt: TGTGCCAGCAGCTTAGAGCGGGGGAGGGCAGATACGCAGTATTTT
cdr3_aa: CASSLERGRADTQYF
d_call: TRBD2
v_call: TRBV7-2
clone_size: many
j_call: TRBJ2-3

cdr3_nt: TGCAGTGCTGTCGACAGAAACTATGGCTACACCTTC
cdr3_aa: CSAVDRNYGYTF
d_call: -
v_call: TRBV20-1
clone_size: -
j_call: TRBJ1-2

cdr3_nt: TGTGCCAGCAGTAGGGGAGGCCTTATCGAGCTGTTTTTT
cdr3_aa: CASSRGGLIELFF
d_call: -
v_call: TRBV6-2/TRBV6-3
clone_size: many
j_call: TRBJ2-2

cdr3_nt: TGTGCCAGCAGCGCCGGACAGGGGGCGTCCTACAATGAGCAGTTCTTC
cdr3_aa: CASSAGQGASYNEQFF
d_call: TRBD1
v_call: TRBV9
clone_size: many
j_call: TRBJ2-1

cdr3_nt: TGTGCCAGTAGTATGCCCGGTTACAATGAGCAGTTCTTC
cdr3_aa: CASSMPGYNEQFF
d_call: -
v_call: TRBV19
clone_size: -
j_call: TRBJ2-1

cdr3_nt: TGTGCCAGCAGTCAGACAGGTTATACGCAGTATTTT
cdr3_aa: CASSQTGYTQYF
d_call: -
v_call: TRBV28
clone_size: -
j_call: TRBJ2-3

cdr3_nt: TGTGCCAGCAGCCCCCGTTGGACAGGAGGCACAGATACGCAGTATTTT
cdr3_aa: CASSPRWTGGTDTQYF
d_call: TRBD1
v_call: TRBV7-9
clone_size: -
j_call: TRBJ2-3

cdr3_nt: TGTGCCAGCAGCCCTTCCGGGGGGACTGTCGAGACCCAGTACTTC
cdr3_aa: CASSPSGGTVETQYF
d_call: TRBD2
v_call: TRBV11-3
clone_size: many
j_call: TRBJ2-5

cdr3_nt: TGTGCCAGCCTCCCGGGACTGCCTCACAATCAGCCCCAGCATTTT
cdr3_aa: CASLPGLPHNQPQHF
d_call: -
v_call: TRBV2
clone_size: -
j_call: TRBJ1-5

cdr3_nt: TGTGCCAGCACTGACAGGGGACAGAGCTCTGGGGCCAACGTCCTGACTTTC
cdr3_aa: CASTDRGQSSGANVLTF
d_call: TRBD1
v_call: TRBV6-6
clone_size: many
j_call: TRBJ2-6

cdr3_nt: TGTGCCAGCAGCCTACATACCACTTCCTACGAGCAGTACTTC
cdr3_aa: CASSLHTTSYEQYF
d_call: -
v_call: TRBV12-3/TRBV12-4
clone_size: many
j_call: TRBJ2-7

cdr3_nt: TGTGCCAGCAGCCATGGAGACAGGGGAGAGGGTCAGCCCCAGCATTTT
cdr3_aa: CASSHGDRGEGQPQHF
d_call: TRBD1
v_call: TRBV3-1
clone_size: -
j_call: TRBJ1-5

cdr3_nt: TGCAGCGTTGACCCGGGACTAGTATACAATGAGCAGTTCTTC
cdr3_aa: CSVDPGLVYNEQFF
d_call: TRBD2
v_call: TRBV29-1
clone_size: few
j_call: TRBJ2-1

cdr3_nt: TGTGCCAGCTCACCACCGGGACAGGGGTTCACTGAAGCTTTCTTT
cdr3_aa: CASSPPGQGFTEAFF
d_call: TRBD1
v_call: TRBV18
clone_size: few
j_call: TRBJ1-1

cdr3_nt: TGTGCCAGTAGTATCCGCCGGGCATCAGTGAACTATGGCTACACCTTC
cdr3_aa: CASSIRRASVNYGYTF
d_call: -
v_call: TRBV19
clone_size: -
j_call: TRBJ1-2

cdr3_nt: TGCAGTGCCCCCGGGACAGGGGTTAATTCACCCCTCCACTTT
cdr3_aa: CSAPGTGVNSPLHF
d_call: TRBD1
v_call: TRBV20-1
clone_size: many
j_call: TRBJ1-6

cdr3_nt: TGTGCCAGCAGTTTCCGCCCCGAAATACAGGTCGGGGATTCACCCCTCCACTTT
cdr3_aa: CASSFRPEIQVGDSPLHF
d_call: -
v_call: TRBV28
clone_size: -
j_call: TRBJ1-6

cdr3_nt: TGCAGCGCCCAGAAGGGAAACACCGGGGAGCTGTTTTTT
cdr3_aa: CSAQKGNTGELFF
d_call: -
v_call: TRBV29-1
clone_size: many
j_call: TRBJ2-2

cdr3_nt: TGCAGTGCTAGGGGGGGTCATTCGAACACTGAAGCTTTCTTT
cdr3_aa: CSARGGHSNTEAFF
d_call: -
v_call: TRBV20-1
clone_size: -
j_call: TRBJ1-1

cdr3_nt: TGCAGTGCTAAAGGAGGGGTGAACACTGAAGCTTTCTTT
cdr3_aa: CSAKGGVNTEAFF
d_call: -
v_call: TRBV20-1
clone_size: many
j_call: TRBJ1-1

cdr3_nt: TGTGCCAGCAGTAACGGGGGCGCTCCGGGCACCGGGGAGCTGTTTTTT
cdr3_aa: CASSNGGAPGTGELFF
d_call: -
v_call: TRBV28
clone_size: many
j_call: TRBJ2-2

cdr3_nt: TGTGCCAGCAGCTTAATGAAGGGTGGAATGAATTCACCCCTCCACTTT
cdr3_aa: CASSLMKGGMNSPLHF
d_call: -
v_call: TRBV7-8
clone_size: many
j_call: TRBJ1-6

cdr3_nt: TGTGCCAGCAGGGGCGCCGGGGAGCTGTTTTTT
cdr3_aa: CASRGAGELFF
d_call: -
v_call: TRBV12-3/TRBV12-4
clone_size: many
j_call: TRBJ2-2

cdr3_nt: TGTGCCAGCAGCGCCAGACAGGGAATGAACACCGGGGAGCTGTTTTTT
cdr3_aa: CASSARQGMNTGELFF
d_call: TRBD1
v_call: TRBV11-3
clone_size: many
j_call: TRBJ2-2

cdr3_nt: TGCGCCAGCAGCTTTGTAGGGGCAGGAAACACCATATATTTT
cdr3_aa: CASSFVGAGNTIYF
d_call: -
v_call: TRBV5-1
clone_size: -
j_call: TRBJ1-3

cdr3_nt: TGCAGTGCTCCCGACAGGGGGGGGACCGGGGAGCTGTTTTTT
cdr3_aa: CSAPDRGGTGELFF
d_call: TRBD1
v_call: TRBV20-1
clone_size: many
j_call: TRBJ2-2

cdr3_nt: TGTGCCAGTAAATTTGGGAGACAAGAGACCCAGTACTTC
cdr3_aa: CASKFGRQETQYF
d_call: -
v_call: TRBV6-1
clone_size: many
j_call: TRBJ2-5

cdr3_nt: TGTGCCAGCAGCTTAGAATCTATAACGGTGAGGGGCTACACCTTC
cdr3_aa: CASSLESITVRGYTF
d_call: -
v_call: TRBV7-2
clone_size: many
j_call: TRBJ1-2

cdr3_nt: TGTGCCAGCAGCTTGGACGGGGGCAGGACGGGGGACTTC
cdr3_aa: CASSLDGGRTGDF
d_call: -
v_call: TRBV5-6
clone_size: many
j_call: TRBJ2-1

cdr3_nt: TGCAGCGTTGAAGAACCTAGTTCGGGACAGGGGGTCACCGGGGAGCTGTTTTTT
cdr3_aa: CSVEEPSSGQGVTGELFF
d_call: TRBD1
v_call: TRBV29-1
clone_size: many
j_call: TRBJ2-2